These 10 T cell receptor beta chains were sequenced from one sample in a study of neurological immune-mediated disorders. TCRdb passed the 5' RACE reads through MiXCR, listing each CDR3 protein once. The sample records approximately 45,000 distinct CDR3 sequences, 13% being singletons. Time point given: longitudinal time-point 3. The material sequenced was PBMCs. These receptors originate from a man aged 25 to 40 in good health.

This clonotype came up many times. The rearrangement joins TRBV5-1 to TRBJ2-2; TRBD2 matches at 14 bases. The CDR3 is 18 amino acids. Germline CDR1 and CDR2: SGHRS and YFSETQ. The V segment lost 2 bases and the J segment 3 bases; nucleotides outside the gene matches: 6. In DNA, the CDR3 is TGCGCCAGCAGCTTACCGGGACTAGCGGGAGCGGACACCGGGGAGCTGTTTTTT. Its translation: CASSLPGLAGADTGELFF.

This clonotype was counted many times. The gene calls are TRBV29-1 and TRBJ2-1; no reliable D call. CDR1 and CDR2 from the germline V gene are SQVTM and ANQGSEA. This CDR3 contains 10 residues. V lost 8 bases to trimming and J lost 10 bases, with 12 bases between them. The CDR3 DNA reads as TGCAGCACCTTAGAAGGCGAGCAGTTCTTC. Translation gives CSTLEGEQFF.

The chain recombines TRBV5-1 with TRBJ2-3; TRBD2 agrees at 7 bases. The CDR3 covers 18 residues. V lost 1 base and J lost 6; bases outside the gene matches: 17. Germline assignment: CDR1 SGHRS and CDR2 YFSETQ. CDR3 bases: TGCGCCAGCAGCTTGCGGAAGGGAGGGCCCAACCGGGAGGATACGCAGTATTTT. It encodes CASSLRKGGPNREDTQYF.

The table lists this clonotype with many counts. The J gene is TRBJ2-1, the V gene TRBV5-5; 7 positions agree with TRBD2. This CDR3 region has 13 residues. Germline V gives CDR1 SGHKS, CDR2 YYEKEE (reference sequence). V lost 7 bases to trimming and J lost 7 bases; unmatched junction nucleotides: 8. CDR3 nucleotides: TGTGCCAGCGGGGATAGCGGGTTGAATGAGCAGTTCTTC. This translates into CASGDSGLNEQFF.

In this sample, this clonotype turned up many times. V and J are TRBV24-1 and TRBJ1-2; D is undetermined. The CDR3 runs to 12 residues. V lost 1 base and J 4 bases, leaving 3 bases between the germline ends. Germline V gene lookup returns CDR1 KGHDR and CDR2 SFDVKD. The CDR3 DNA follows: TGTGCCACCAGTGATTTTTCCTATGGCTACACCTTC. This sequence encodes CATSDFSYGYTF.

This clonotype is deemed medium-sized (0.01 to 0.1%). This rearrangement joins TRBV4-2 to TRBJ2-3; 7 bases are shared with TRBD1. Germline V gene lookup returns CDR1 LGHNA and CDR2 YNFKEQ. The J segment lost 1 base and the V segment lost 1 base, leaving 5 bases of the junction unmatched. This CDR3 contains 16 residues. CDR3 sequence reads: CASSQGQGVRTDTQYF. The CDR3 bases are TGTGCCAGCAGCCAAGGACAGGGAGTGCGCACAGATACGCAGTATTTT.

This clonotype qualifies as medium-sized. This chain joins TRBV29-1 and TRBJ2-2; D uncertain. CDR3 length: 11 residues. Germline-derived CDR1 and CDR2 are SQVTM and ANQGSEA. V lost 4 bases to trimming and J lost 6 bases, with 6 bases between them. The CDR3 here is CSVAAPGELFF. CDR3 bases: TGCAGCGTTGCGGCCCCCGGGGAGCTGTTTTTT.

This clonotype was seen many times. This rearrangement joins TRBV3-1 to TRBJ2-7; weak D call: TRBD1 (5 bases). The CDR3 is made up of 14 amino acids. The germline V and J ends were trimmed by 6 bases and 2 bases, with 14 bases remaining between them. Germline V gene sequence: CDR1 LGHDT, CDR2 YNNKEL (reference sequence). Here the CDR3 DNA reads TGTGCCAGCAGTTCAGGGTTGACAACCTACGAGCAGTACTTC. This sequence encodes CASSSGLTTYEQYF.

This clonotype came up many times. The chain combines TRBV5-1 with TRBJ2-1; 8 bases are shared with TRBD2. This CDR3 has 17 residues. Germline CDR1 SGHRS, CDR2 YFSETQ. The ends lost 4 bases at V and 1 base at J; junction bases unmatched: 10. The CDR3 spells CASSRTPGGTSYNEQFF. CDR3 DNA sequence: TGCGCCAGCAGCCGAACTCCGGGGGGGACTTCCTACAATGAGCAGTTCTTC. The variable domain in full, completed from reference TRBV5-1 and TRBJ2-1, reads KAGVTQTPRYLIKTRGQQVTLSCSPISGHRSVSWYQQTPGQGLQFLFEYFSETQRNKGNFPGRFSGRQFSNSRSEMNVSTLELGDSALYLCASSRTPGGTSYNEQFFGPGTRLTVL.

This clonotype has a count of ten or more. J is TRBJ2-2 and V is TRBV7-3, with D uncertain. This CDR3 contains 13 residues. Germline CDR1 and CDR2: SGHTA and FQGTGA. V shed 1 base and J shed 7 bases, with 7 bases lying between them. The chain's CDR3 is CASSLIGIGELFF. The CDR3 bases are TGTGCCAGCAGCTTAATTGGGATCGGGGAGCTGTTTTTT.